The 26 T cell receptor beta chains below come from one sample, sequenced in a study of T cell responses to AZD1222 COVID-19 vaccine. Only in-frame clones appear in the TCRdb table, and some are missing; sequencing was by immunoSEQ multiplex PCR. Altogether 150,000 to 200,000 clones are present, approximately 91% being singletons, with the ten largest covering more than 1.5%. Sequences were derived from peripheral blood, sampled 28 days after the second AZD1222 dose. Source of these receptors: an adult who received the AZD1222 COVID-19 vaccine.

Only one count was recorded for this clone. The chain joins TRBV29-1 to TRBJ2-7, with 9 bases that match TRBD1. There are 14 residues in the CDR3. CDR1 is SQVTM, CDR2 ANQGSEA, per germline. V was clipped by 6 bases and J by 0 bases; unmatched bases: 6. The CDR3 loop is CSVTGTGSSYEQYF. CDR3 in DNA: TGCAGCGTAACCGGGACAGGGAGCTCCTACGAGCAGTACTTC.

The chain employs TRBV6-1 and TRBJ2-7; a weak D match, TRBD1 (6 bases). Germline V gene sequence: CDR1 MNHNS, CDR2 SASEGT. This CDR3 is built from 14 residues. V gave up 3 bases and J gave up 6 bases, with 15 bases separating them. CDR3 in amino acids: CASSEFTGFTEQYF. The CDR3 DNA reads TGTGCCAGCAGTGAGTTTACAGGGTTCACCGAGCAGTACTTC.

The rearrangement uses TRBV19 and TRBJ2-7; TRBD1 aligns across 10 bases. Germline CDR1 is LNHDA and CDR2 is SQIVND (reference sequence). J was trimmed by 5 bases and V by 3 bases; bases with no gene match: 7. There are 15 residues in the CDR3. The CDR3 here is CASSIPGTGVHEQYF. CDR3 nucleotide sequence: TGTGCCAGTAGTATCCCCGGGACAGGGGTCCACGAGCAGTACTTC.

The rearrangement uses TRBV9 and TRBJ2-1, with a weak D call TRBD2 (6 bases). The V gene lost 3 bases and the J gene lost 5 bases, with 18 bases spanning the gap. The CDR3 runs to 16 residues. Germline CDR1 reads SGDLS; CDR2 reads YYNGEE. The CDR3 region is CASSAVAGGTHNEQFF. CDR3 bases: TGTGCCAGCAGCGCCGTCGCCGGGGGAACTCACAATGAGCAGTTCTTC. Full variable domain (missing parts from reference TRBV9 and TRBJ2-1): DSGVTQTPKHLITATGQRVTLRCSPRSGDLSVYWYQQSLDQGLQFLIQYYNGEERAKGNILERFSAQQFPDLHSELNLSSLELGDSALYFCASSAVAGGTHNEQFFGPGTRLTVL.

The chain links TRBV3-1 (or the pseudogene TRBV3-2) to TRBJ2-7; unclear D gene. The CDR3 runs 18 residues. The V end was cut by 1 base, the J end by 4 bases, with 23 bases between. Germline V gives CDR1 LGHDT, CDR2 YNNKEL (reference sequence). CDR3 bases: TGTGCCAGCAGCCAAGGAGTTAGGCAAGGGCGATTGATTTACGAGCAGTACTTC. This gives the protein CASSQGVRQGRLIYEQYF.

In this sample, this clone turned up a few times. The CDR3 is CASSSFRGAYEQYF. CDR3 bases: TGTGCCAGCAGCTCCTTCAGGGGGGCCTACGAGCAGTACTTC. V and J are TRBV7-9 and TRBJ2-7; the D gene is possibly TRBD1 (7 bases). There are 14 residues in the CDR3. The germline CDR1 and CDR2 sequences are SEHNR and FQNEAQ (reference sequence). V lost 4 bases to trimming and J lost 2 bases, with 12 bases between them.

The chain employs TRBV6-5 and TRBJ1-5; TRBD1 matches 8 bases. The length of the CDR3 is 14 residues. The germline CDR1 and CDR2 sequences are MNHEY and SVGAGI. J lost 6 bases, V lost 6 bases, and 7 bases had no gene match. The CDR3 spells CASRRTGPSQPQHF. Here the CDR3 DNA reads TGTGCCAGCAGGCGGACAGGGCCTAGTCAGCCCCAGCATTTT.

The rearrangement links TRBV28 to TRBJ1-4, with D possibly matching TRBD1 (5 bases). V was trimmed by 7 bases and J by 8 bases, leaving 17 bases between them. CDR1 MDHEN and CDR2 SYDVKM come from the germline V gene. CDR3 length equals 14 residues. CDR3 DNA sequence: TGTGCCAGCACCCACACACTAGGGACGGAAAAACTGTTTTTT. It encodes CASTHTLGTEKLFF. Full variable domain (rest looked up from reference TRBV28 and TRBJ1-4): DVKVTQSSRYLVKRTGEKVFLECVQDMDHENMFWYRQDPGLGLRLIYFSYDVKMKEKGDIPEGYSVSREKKERFSLILESASTNQTSMYLCASTHTLGTEKLFFGSGTQLSVL.

The chain uses TRBV27 and TRBJ1-2, with TRBD1 matching over 7 bases. The junction had 7 bases not matched to a gene; V was cut back by 3 bases and J by 6 bases. The CDR3 loop spans 14 amino acids. Germline V gene lookup returns CDR1 MNHEY and CDR2 SMNVEV (reference sequence). Here the CDR3 reads CASSFNRGSDGYTF. CDR3 sequence (DNA): TGTGCCAGCAGTTTCAACAGGGGAAGTGATGGCTACACCTTC.

This chain connects TRBV14 to TRBJ1-1; TRBD1 is a possible D gene (5 bases). V was trimmed by 5 bases and J by 5 bases, leaving 12 bases between them. This CDR3 region has 13 residues. Germline CDR1 reads SGHDN; CDR2 reads FVKESK. As DNA, the CDR3 is TGTGCCAGCAGCGCGTCGGGGGAGACTGAAGCTTTCTTT. It codes for CASSASGETEAFF.

The chain joins TRBV6-5 to TRBJ1-1; D is ambiguous. V dropped 0 bases and J dropped 4 bases, with 3 bases sitting between them. The CDR3 extends over 12 amino acids. CDR1 and CDR2 from the germline V gene are MNHEY and SVGAGI. This CDR3 is CASSYSPTEAFF. In nucleotides, the CDR3 is TGTGCCAGCAGTTACTCTCCCACTGAAGCTTTCTTT.

V and J are TRBV3-1 (or the pseudogene TRBV3-2) and TRBJ1-2, with D hard to call. There are 8 residues in the CDR3. Looked up from germline, CDR1 is LGHDT and CDR2 is YNNKEL (reference sequence). Here the CDR3 DNA reads TGTGGGTCGTATGGCTACACCTTC. Translation gives CGSYGYTF.

This chain links TRBV21-1 with TRBJ1-1; TRBD1 is the table's D call, not checked against the DNA. TRBV21-1 is a listed pseudogene. The CDR3 runs 13 residues. CDR3 nucleotide sequence: TGTGCCAGCAGCAACGGACAGAACACTGAAGCTTTCTTT. It encodes CASSNGQNTEAFF.

The chain joins TRBV12-3 or TRBV12-4 to TRBJ1-1; D is undetermined. The V gene lost 6 bases and the J gene lost 0 bases, with 5 bases spanning the gap. The CDR3 runs to 12 residues. The CDR3, as DNA: TGTGCCAGCAGCCGACTGAACACTGAAGCTTTCTTT. It encodes CASSRLNTEAFF.

The rearrangement uses TRBV9 and TRBJ1-6, with 7 bases fitting TRBD1. V shed 0 bases, J shed 7 bases, and the junction held 1 base outside the gene matches. Germline-derived CDR1 and CDR2 are SGDLS and YYNGEE. The CDR3 runs to 14 residues. The CDR3 protein is CASSVAGGNSPLHF. Here the CDR3 DNA reads TGTGCCAGCAGCGTAGCAGGGGGGAATTCACCCCTCCACTTT.

This rearrangement joins TRBV6-5 to TRBJ1-2; TRBD1 might be the D (5 bases). Germline V gene data show CDR1 as MNHEY and CDR2 as SVGAGI. This CDR3 has 12 amino acids. V lost 11 bases, J lost 7 bases, and 17 bases lay in between. CDR3: CAAGSGDFGYTF. For the CDR3, the DNA is TGTGCCGCCGGGAGTGGGGACTTTGGCTACACCTTC.

V usage is TRBV2 and J usage is TRBJ1-2, with D perhaps matching TRBD1 (5 bases). Deletions cut 10 bases from V and 3 bases from J, with 15 bases between. This CDR3 has 13 residues. The germline V gene encodes CDR1 SNHLY and CDR2 FYNNEI. DNA of the CDR3: TGTGCCACCTTATACCCGGGGGACTATGGCTACACCTTC. It encodes CATLYPGDYGYTF.

J is TRBJ1-6 and V is TRBV11-3; 8 bases fit TRBD1. The CDR3 extends over 15 amino acids. Losses at the gene ends were 5 bases for V and 7 bases for J; bases not matched to a gene: 7. In germline, CDR1 is SGHNT, CDR2 YENEEA. CDR3: CASSLDGTGNSPLHF. DNA of the CDR3: TGTGCCAGCAGCCTCGACGGGACAGGAAATTCACCCCTCCACTTT.

This chain's CDR3 is CANKREVGDTEAFF. The CDR3 DNA reads as TGTGCCAATAAGAGGGAGGTAGGGGACACTGAAGCTTTCTTT. V is TRBV6-5 and J is TRBJ1-1, with a tentative D call TRBD1 (5 bases). The CDR3 length is 14 residues. CDR1 MNHEY and CDR2 SVGAGI come from the germline V gene. V was trimmed by 10 bases and J by 3 bases, leaving 18 bases between them.

This sequence joins TRBV19 and TRBJ2-3; TRBD1 agrees at 9 bases. In germline, CDR1 is LNHDA, CDR2 SQIVND (reference sequence). The CDR3 consists of 16 residues. The V and J ends lost 10 bases and 3 bases, in that order; junction bases with no gene match: 14. The CDR3 DNA sequence: TGTGCCACCCTCCCCGGACAGGGGTTGAATACAGATACGCAGTATTTT. It specifies CATLPGQGLNTDTQYF.

The table lists this clone with a few counts. This chain uses TRBV5-4 with TRBJ2-5; 13 bases fit TRBD2. After removal of 4 bases from V and 1 base from J, the junction contained 1 base not matched to a gene. CDR1 SGHNT and CDR2 YYREEE come from the germline V gene (reference sequence). The CDR3 loop spans 15 amino acids. Written as DNA, the CDR3 is TGTGCCAGCAGCGGGACTAGCGGGGCCCAAGAGACCCAGTACTTC. Protein product: CASSGTSGAQETQYF.

V gene TRBV5-1 combines with J gene TRBJ2-5, with D perhaps matching TRBD1 (6 bases). The CDR3 has 15 residues. The V end lost 3 bases, the J end lost 3 bases, and 15 bases lay between the germline ends. Per the germline V gene, CDR1 is SGHRS and CDR2 is YFSETQ. The CDR3 sequence is CASSSGQSREETQYF. The DNA of the CDR3 is TGCGCCAGCAGCTCGGGACAATCCAGGGAAGAGACCCAGTACTTC.

The CDR3 bases are TGTGCCAGCAGCGTCTCTTACTCTGGAAACACCATATATTTT. This sequence encodes CASSVSYSGNTIYF. V usage is TRBV9 and J usage is TRBJ1-3, with D unclear. The V end lost 2 bases, the J end lost 0 bases, and 6 bases lay between the germline ends. The CDR3 is 14 residues long. CDR1 and CDR2 (germline): SGDLS, YYNGEE. The complete variable domain, with remaining parts taken from reference TRBV9 and TRBJ1-3, reads DSGVTQTPKHLITATGQRVTLRCSPRSGDLSVYWYQQSLDQGLQFLIQYYNGEERAKGNILERFSAQQFPDLHSELNLSSLELGDSALYFCASSVSYSGNTIYFGEGSWLTVV.

The genes are TRBV2 and TRBJ1-6; 7 bases align to TRBD1. Germline CDR1 reads SNHLY; CDR2 reads FYNNEI. The ends lost 6 bases at V and 7 bases at J; junction bases unmatched: 3. The CDR3 contains 13 residues. The CDR3 coding sequence is TGTGCCAGCAGGACAGGGAGAAATTCACCCCTCCACTTT. As protein: CASRTGRNSPLHF.

The chain carries TRBV7-7 and TRBJ1-3; D not certain. Trimming took 3 bases from V and 9 from J, leaving 15 bases between them. This CDR3 has 14 residues. Germline CDR1 and CDR2: SSHAT and FNYEAQ (reference sequence). CDR3 sequence reads: CASSFTLPTGTIYF. CDR3 in DNA: TGTGCCAGCAGCTTCACTCTCCCGACCGGCACCATATATTTT.

The chain combines TRBV6-6 with TRBJ1-4; D not certain. Germline CDR1 MNHNY, CDR2 SVGAGI (reference sequence). This CDR3 region has 13 residues. V was clipped by 7 bases and J by 5 bases, with 11 bases between them. The DNA of the CDR3 is TGTGCCAGCAACGACAACTACAATGAAAAACTGTTTTTT. Encoded protein: CASNDNYNEKLFF.